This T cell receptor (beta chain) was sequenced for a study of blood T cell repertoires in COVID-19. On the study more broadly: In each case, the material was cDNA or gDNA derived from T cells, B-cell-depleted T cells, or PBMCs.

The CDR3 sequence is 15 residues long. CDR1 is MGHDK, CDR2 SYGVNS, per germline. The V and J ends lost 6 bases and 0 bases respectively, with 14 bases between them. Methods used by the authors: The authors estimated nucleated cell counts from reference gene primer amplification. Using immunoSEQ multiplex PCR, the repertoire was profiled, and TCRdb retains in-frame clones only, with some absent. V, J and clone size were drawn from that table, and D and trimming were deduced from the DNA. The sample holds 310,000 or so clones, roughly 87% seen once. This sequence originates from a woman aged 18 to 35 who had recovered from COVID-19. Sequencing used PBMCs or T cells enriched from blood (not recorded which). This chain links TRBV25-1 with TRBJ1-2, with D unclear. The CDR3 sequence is CASSPRERPNYGYTF. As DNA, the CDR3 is TGTGCCAGCAGCCCCCGGGAACGGCCTAACTATGGCTACACCTTC.